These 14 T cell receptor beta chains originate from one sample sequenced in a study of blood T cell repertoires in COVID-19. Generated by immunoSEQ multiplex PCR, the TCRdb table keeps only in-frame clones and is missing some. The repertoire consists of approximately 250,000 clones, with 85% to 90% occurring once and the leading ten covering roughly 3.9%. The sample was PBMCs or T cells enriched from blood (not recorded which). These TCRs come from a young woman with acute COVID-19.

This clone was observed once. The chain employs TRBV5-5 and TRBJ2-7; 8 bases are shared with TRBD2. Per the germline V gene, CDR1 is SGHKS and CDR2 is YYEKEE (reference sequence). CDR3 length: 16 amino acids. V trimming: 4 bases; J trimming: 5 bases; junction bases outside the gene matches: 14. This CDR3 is CASSTYPAGEADEQYF. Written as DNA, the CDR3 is TGTGCCAGCAGCACCTACCCAGCGGGGGAGGCGGACGAGCAGTACTTC.

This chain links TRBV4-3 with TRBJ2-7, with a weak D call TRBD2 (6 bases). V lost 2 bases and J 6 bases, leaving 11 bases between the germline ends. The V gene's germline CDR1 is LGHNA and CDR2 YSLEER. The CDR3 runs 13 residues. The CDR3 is CASSQFNGGEQYF. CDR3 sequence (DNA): TGCGCCAGCAGCCAATTTAACGGGGGCGAGCAGTACTTC.

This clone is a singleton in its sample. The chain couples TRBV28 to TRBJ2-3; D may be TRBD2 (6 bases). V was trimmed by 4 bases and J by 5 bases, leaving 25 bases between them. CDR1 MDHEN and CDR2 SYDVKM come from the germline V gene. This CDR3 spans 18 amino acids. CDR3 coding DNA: TGTGCCAGCAGTTCGATAATACCGGGACTCGATGTAAAAGATACGCAGTATTTT. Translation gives CASSSIIPGLDVKDTQYF.

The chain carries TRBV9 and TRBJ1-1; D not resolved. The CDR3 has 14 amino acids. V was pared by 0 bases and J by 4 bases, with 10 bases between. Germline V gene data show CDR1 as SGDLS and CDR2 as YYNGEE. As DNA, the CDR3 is TGTGCCAGCAGCGTAGGTCCCGTTAGCACTGAAGCTTTCTTT. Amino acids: CASSVGPVSTEAFF.

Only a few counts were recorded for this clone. This chain's CDR3 is CASSPYPDGMNTEAFF. DNA for the CDR3: TGTGCCAGCAGTCCGTACCCGGACGGGATGAACACTGAAGCTTTCTTT. This chain links TRBV27 with TRBJ1-1; no clear D. The CDR3 loop spans 16 amino acids. Germline CDR1 is MNHEY and CDR2 is SMNVEV (reference sequence). Trimming left V 5 bases short and J 0 bases short, with 16 bases between.

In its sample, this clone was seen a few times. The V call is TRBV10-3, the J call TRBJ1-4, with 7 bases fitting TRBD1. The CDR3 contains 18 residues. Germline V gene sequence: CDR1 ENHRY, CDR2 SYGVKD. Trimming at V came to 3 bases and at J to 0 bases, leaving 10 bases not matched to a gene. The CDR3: CAISDNGGTASTNEKLFF. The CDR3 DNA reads TGTGCCATCAGTGATAACGGCGGGACAGCTTCAACTAATGAAAAACTGTTTTTT.

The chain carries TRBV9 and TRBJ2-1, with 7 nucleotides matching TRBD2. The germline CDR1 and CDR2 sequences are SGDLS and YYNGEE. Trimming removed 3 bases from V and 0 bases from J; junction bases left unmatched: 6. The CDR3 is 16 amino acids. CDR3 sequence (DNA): TGTGCCAGCAGCGCTGGGGGGGGGAGCTCCTACAATGAGCAGTTCTTC. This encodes CASSAGGGSSYNEQFF.

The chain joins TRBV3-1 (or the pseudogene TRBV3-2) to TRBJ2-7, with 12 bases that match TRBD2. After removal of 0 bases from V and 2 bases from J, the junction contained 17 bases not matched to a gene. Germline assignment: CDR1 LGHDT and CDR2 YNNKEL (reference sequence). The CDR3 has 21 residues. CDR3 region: CASSQDLYVGLAGPGAYEQYF. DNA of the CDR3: TGTGCCAGCAGCCAAGATTTGTACGTAGGACTAGCGGGACCAGGCGCCTACGAGCAGTACTTC.

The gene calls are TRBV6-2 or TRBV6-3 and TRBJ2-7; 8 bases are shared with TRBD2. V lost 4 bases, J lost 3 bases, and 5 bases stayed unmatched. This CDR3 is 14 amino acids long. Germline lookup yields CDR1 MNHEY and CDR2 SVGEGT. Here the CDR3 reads CASSFSGSYYEQYF. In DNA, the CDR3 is TGTGCCAGCAGTTTCAGCGGGAGTTACTACGAGCAGTACTTC.

The CDR3 sequence: CASSEDRVVYEQYF. The CDR3, as DNA: TGTGCCAGCTCCGAGGACAGGGTGGTCTACGAGCAGTACTTC. V usage is TRBV6-5 and J usage is TRBJ2-7, with TRBD1 matching 8 bases. CDR3 size: 14 residues. V gave up 8 bases and J gave up 3 bases; unmatched junction bases: 9. The germline gives CDR1 MNHEY, CDR2 SVGAGI.

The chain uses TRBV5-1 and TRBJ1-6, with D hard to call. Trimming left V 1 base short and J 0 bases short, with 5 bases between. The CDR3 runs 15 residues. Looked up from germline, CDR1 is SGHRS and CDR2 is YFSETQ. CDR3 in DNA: TGCGCCAGCAGCTTGTCAGGCTCCTATAATTCACCCCTCCACTTT. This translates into CASSLSGSYNSPLHF.

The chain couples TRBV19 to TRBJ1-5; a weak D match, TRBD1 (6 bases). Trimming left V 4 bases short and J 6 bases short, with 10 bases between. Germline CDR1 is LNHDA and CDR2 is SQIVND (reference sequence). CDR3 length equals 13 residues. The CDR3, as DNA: TGTGCCAGTAGTACAGGGGTCGGTCAGCCCCAGCATTTT. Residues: CASSTGVGQPQHF.

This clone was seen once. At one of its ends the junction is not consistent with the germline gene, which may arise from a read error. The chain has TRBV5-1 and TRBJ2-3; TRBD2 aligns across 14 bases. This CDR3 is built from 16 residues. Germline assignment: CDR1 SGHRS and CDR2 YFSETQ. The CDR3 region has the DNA TGCGCCAGCAGCTGGGGGACTAGCGGGAGCACGGATACGCAGTATTTT. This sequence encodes CASSWGTSGSTDTQYF.

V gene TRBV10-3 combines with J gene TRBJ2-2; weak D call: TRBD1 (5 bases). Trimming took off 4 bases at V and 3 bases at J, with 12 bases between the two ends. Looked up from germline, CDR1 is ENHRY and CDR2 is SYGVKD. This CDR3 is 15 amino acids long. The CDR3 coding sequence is TGTGCCATCAGTGGCAAGGTGACAGACACCGGGGAGCTGTTTTTT. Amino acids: CAISGKVTDTGELFF.